The clone carrying this TCR beta chain was picked up many times. As yet, its antigen is unknown. During its preparation, the TCRbeta library received unique molecular identifiers. TCRdb recomputed calls from the PCR reads with MiXCR, one row per CDR3 protein. The sample comprises roughly 150,000 distinct CDR3 sequences, more than 9.5% of which are singletons, and less than 15% rests with the top ten. The data are from a study of T-cell reconstitution after alpha-beta-depleted transplantation in children. Study conclusions and caveats: Newly made T cells mostly supplied T-cell counts and diversity one year after transplant. Where alpha-beta T cells came from about two months after transplant was reportedly several hundred expanded graft clones.

Germline CDR1 reads SGHVS; CDR2 reads FQNEAQ. This CDR3 is built from 16 residues. The trim removed 2 bases at V and 7 bases at J, leaving 8 bases unmatched. This receptor was identified in a boy between 2 and 10 years old with acute myeloid leukemia, due to receive a stem cell transplant. The V and J genes are TRBV7-8 and TRBJ1-6; TRBD1 agrees at 7 bases. This specimen consisted of PBMCs, obtained before TCRalphabeta/CD19-depleted stem cell transplant. CDR3 loop: CASSLRAGGLNSPLHF. The CDR3 DNA is TGTGCCAGCAGCTTAAGGGCAGGGGGACTGAATTCACCCCTCCACTTT.